The clone carrying this TCR beta chain occurred once. Authors' processing steps: By means of reference gene primer amplification, nucleated cell counts were estimated. Some clones are missing from TCRdb's copy, which holds only in-frame ones; the method was immunoSEQ multiplex PCR. D and trimming come from the DNA, and the V and J calls and clone size come from that table. This sample has approximately 300,000 clones, with 70% to 90% found just once. Recruits, aged about 18 to 95 years, lived in 25 or so US areas. The ends were cut back, 3 bases at V and 4 bases at J, with 10 bases in the middle. Germline loops: CDR1 LNHDA, CDR2 SQIVND (reference sequence). This CDR3 comprises 14 residues. The data belong to a study of blood T cell repertoires in COVID-19. Study-wide background: Collection of acute and convalescent COVID-19 samples took place in the United States, Italy and Spain. Sources were T cells, B-cell-depleted T cells, or PBMCs; the material itself was cDNA or gDNA.

The V and J genes are TRBV19 and TRBJ2-1; D unclear. The sequence was collected from a man younger than 40 who had recovered from COVID-19. Input material: PBMCs or T cells enriched from blood (not recorded which). The CDR3 reads CASSIVGSYNEQFF. CDR3 bases: TGTGCCAGTAGTATCGTGGGCTCGTACAATGAGCAGTTCTTC. The variable domain in full, completed from reference TRBV19 and TRBJ2-1, reads DGGITQSPKYLFRKEGQNVTLSCEQNLNHDAMYWYRQDPGQGLRLIYYSQIVNDFQKGDIAEGYSVSREKKESFPLTVTSAQKNPTAFYLCASSIVGSYNEQFFGPGTRLTVL.